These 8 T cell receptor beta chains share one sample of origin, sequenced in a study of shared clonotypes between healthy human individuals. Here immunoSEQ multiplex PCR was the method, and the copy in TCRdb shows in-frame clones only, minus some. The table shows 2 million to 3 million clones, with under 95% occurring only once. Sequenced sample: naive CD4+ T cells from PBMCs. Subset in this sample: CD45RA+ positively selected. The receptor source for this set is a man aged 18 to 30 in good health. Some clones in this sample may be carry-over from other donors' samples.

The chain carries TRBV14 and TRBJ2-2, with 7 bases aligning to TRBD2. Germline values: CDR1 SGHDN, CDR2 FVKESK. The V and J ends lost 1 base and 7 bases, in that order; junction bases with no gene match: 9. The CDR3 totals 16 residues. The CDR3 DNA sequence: TGTGCCAGCAGCCAAGTGGCTAGCGGAAGGGTCGGGGAGCTGTTTTTT. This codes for CASSQVASGRVGELFF.

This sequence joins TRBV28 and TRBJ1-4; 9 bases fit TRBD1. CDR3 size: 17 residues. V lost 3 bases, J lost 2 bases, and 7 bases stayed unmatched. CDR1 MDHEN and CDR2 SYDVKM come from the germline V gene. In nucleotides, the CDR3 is TGTGCCAGCAGTTTGCCAGGGACAGGGCTTACTAATGAAAAACTGTTTTTT. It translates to CASSLPGTGLTNEKLFF.

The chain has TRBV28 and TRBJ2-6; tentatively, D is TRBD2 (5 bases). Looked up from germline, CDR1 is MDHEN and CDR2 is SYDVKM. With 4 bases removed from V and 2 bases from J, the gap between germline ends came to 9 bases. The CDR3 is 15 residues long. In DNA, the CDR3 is TGTGCCAGCAGTTCCCACGGGGCTGGGGCCAACGTCCTGACTTTC. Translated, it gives CASSSHGAGANVLTF.

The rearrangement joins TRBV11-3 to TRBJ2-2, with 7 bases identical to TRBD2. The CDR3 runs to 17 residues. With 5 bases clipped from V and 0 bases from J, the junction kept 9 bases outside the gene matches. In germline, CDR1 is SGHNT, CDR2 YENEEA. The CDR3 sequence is CASSRTKTSTNTGELFF. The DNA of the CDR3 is TGTGCCAGCAGCCGCACCAAGACTAGCACGAACACCGGGGAGCTGTTTTTT.

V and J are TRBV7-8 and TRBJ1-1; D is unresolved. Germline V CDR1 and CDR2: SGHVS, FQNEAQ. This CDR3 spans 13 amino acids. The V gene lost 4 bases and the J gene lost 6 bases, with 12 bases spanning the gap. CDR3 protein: CASSSDAYAEAFF. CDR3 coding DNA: TGTGCCAGCAGCTCTGATGCGTACGCTGAAGCTTTCTTT.

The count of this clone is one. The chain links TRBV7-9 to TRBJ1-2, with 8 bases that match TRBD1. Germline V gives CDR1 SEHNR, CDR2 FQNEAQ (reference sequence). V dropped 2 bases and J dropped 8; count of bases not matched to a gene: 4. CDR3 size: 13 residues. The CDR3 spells CASSLPGGSGYTF. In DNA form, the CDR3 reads TGTGCCAGCAGCTTACCAGGGGGCAGCGGCTACACCTTC.

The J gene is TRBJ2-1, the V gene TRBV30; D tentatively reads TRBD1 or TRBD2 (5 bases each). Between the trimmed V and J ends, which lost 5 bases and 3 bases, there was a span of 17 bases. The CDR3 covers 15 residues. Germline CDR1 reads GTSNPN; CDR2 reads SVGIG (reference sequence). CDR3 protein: CAWGRDHPNYNEQFF. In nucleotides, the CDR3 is TGTGCCTGGGGTAGGGACCATCCAAACTACAATGAGCAGTTCTTC.

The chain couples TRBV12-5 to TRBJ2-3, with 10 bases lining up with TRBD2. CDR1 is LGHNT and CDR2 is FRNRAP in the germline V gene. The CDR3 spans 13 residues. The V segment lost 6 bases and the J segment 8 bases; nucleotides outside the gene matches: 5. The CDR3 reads CASGPGTSATQYF. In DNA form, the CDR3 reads TGTGCTAGTGGCCCCGGGACTAGCGCTACGCAGTATTTT.